The 27 T cell receptor beta chains reported below all come from one sample, sequenced in a study of OX40 agonist ivuxolimab in advanced cancers. Generated by immunoSEQ multiplex PCR, the TCRdb table keeps only in-frame clones and is missing some. The sample lists some 85,000 clones, about 90% seen once, with under 2% in the top ten. The input for sequencing was CD4+ or CD8+ T cells sorted from blood, taken in a trial of the OX40 agonist ivuxolimab. Receptors were obtained from an adult with an advanced solid tumor such as melanoma, head and neck, liver or kidney cancer.

J is TRBJ1-1 and V is TRBV30; D may be TRBD1 (5 bases). Germline lookup yields CDR1 GTSNPN and CDR2 SVGIG (reference sequence). This CDR3 is built from 13 residues. V was cut by 3 bases and J by 4 bases, with 12 bases left in between. The CDR3 DNA follows: TGTGCCTGGAGGAGCCCAGGGATCACTGAAGCTTTCTTT. Translating gives CAWRSPGITEAFF.

The rearrangement joins TRBV27 to TRBJ2-2; the D is unclear. CDR1 and CDR2 (germline): MNHEY, SMNVEV (reference sequence). V was pared by 5 bases and J by 0 bases, with 13 bases between. This CDR3 spans 16 amino acids. Here the CDR3 reads CASSDRVRANTGELFF. The CDR3 DNA sequence: TGTGCCAGCAGTGACCGGGTGCGTGCGAACACCGGGGAGCTGTTTTTT.

The rearrangement links TRBV25-1 to TRBJ2-1; TRBD2 agrees at 9 bases. V lost 3 bases, J lost 8 bases, and 17 bases stayed unmatched. The CDR3 consists of 18 residues. CDR1 and CDR2 (germline): MGHDK, SYGVNS. CDR3 sequence reads: CASSETAGLAGKSDEQFF. The CDR3 region has the DNA TGTGCCAGCAGTGAGACCGCCGGTCTAGCGGGAAAATCCGATGAGCAGTTCTTC.

The J gene is TRBJ1-5, the V gene TRBV2, with a tentative D call TRBD1 (5 bases). The CDR3 runs to 15 residues. Germline CDR1 SNHLY, CDR2 FYNNEI. V lost 7 bases and J lost 0, with 13 bases in between. CDR3 sequence reads: CASKDRIYSNQPQHF. CDR3 sequence (DNA): TGTGCCAGCAAAGACAGAATCTATAGCAATCAGCCCCAGCATTTT.

The gene calls are TRBV19 and TRBJ1-3; D is undetermined. CDR3 length equals 15 residues. Trimming removed 7 bases at V and 0 bases at J, with 13 bases between. Germline assignment: CDR1 LNHDA and CDR2 SQIVND (reference sequence). The CDR3 protein is CASTLGRFSGNTIYF. DNA for the CDR3: TGTGCCAGTACCTTGGGAAGGTTCTCTGGAAACACCATATATTTT.

This chain connects TRBV7-2 to TRBJ2-1, with D possibly matching TRBD1 (6 bases). V shed 4 bases and J shed 7 bases, with 11 bases lying between them. The germline gives CDR1 SGHTA, CDR2 FQGNSA. CDR3 size: 13 residues. Here the CDR3 DNA reads TGTGCCAGCAGCTCCAGGGGACGTAATGAGCAGTTCTTC. This translates into CASSSRGRNEQFF.

This chain joins TRBV28 and TRBJ2-5; D unresolved. V was clipped by 1 base and J by 3 bases, with 9 bases between them. CDR1 is MDHEN, CDR2 SYDVKM, per germline. The CDR3 runs to 14 residues. The CDR3 coding sequence is TGTGCCAGCAGTTTATCCTACAGAAAAGAGACCCAGTACTTC. This sequence encodes CASSLSYRKETQYF.

V is TRBV11-2 and J is TRBJ2-5; weak D call: TRBD2 (5 bases). This CDR3 is 14 amino acids long. The germline V gene encodes CDR1 SGHAT and CDR2 FQNNGV. V gave up 0 bases and J gave up 5 bases, with 10 bases separating them. This chain's CDR3 is CASSLDRLAETQYF. As DNA, the CDR3 is TGTGCCAGCAGCTTAGATCGTCTAGCCGAGACCCAGTACTTC.

The V gene is TRBV30, the J gene TRBJ2-6; the match to TRBD1 covers 8 bases. The trim removed 4 bases at V and 4 bases at J, leaving 3 bases unmatched. This CDR3 contains 14 residues. CDR1 and CDR2 from the germline V gene are GTSNPN and SVGIG (reference sequence). CDR3 coding DNA: TGTGCCTGGACCAGGGGGCTGGGGGCCAACGTCCTGACTTTC. It specifies CAWTRGLGANVLTF.

J is TRBJ2-2 and V is TRBV2, with D perhaps matching TRBD1 (5 bases). The CDR3 sequence is 15 residues long. V was clipped by 1 base and J by 7 bases, with 13 bases between them. Per the germline V gene, CDR1 is SNHLY and CDR2 is FYNNEI. Here the CDR3 reads CASSEGTWGGGELFF. The CDR3 DNA follows: TGTGCCAGCAGTGAAGGGACATGGGGTGGCGGGGAGCTGTTTTTT.

This chain uses TRBV11-2 with TRBJ1-3; no clear D. The CDR3 covers 15 residues. CDR1 and CDR2 (germline): SGHAT, FQNNGV. Trimming shortened V by 2 bases and J by 3 bases, and 11 bases separated the two germline ends. CDR3 protein: CASSLPLSRGNTIYF. Here the CDR3 DNA reads TGTGCCAGCAGCTTACCGTTATCTCGTGGAAACACCATATATTTT.

The rearrangement joins TRBV7-2 to TRBJ2-7; possible D gene TRBD2, 6 bases. V was clipped by 2 bases and J by 7 bases, with 12 bases between them. CDR1 and CDR2 from the germline V gene are SGHTA and FQGNSA. The CDR3 spans 13 residues. CDR3 bases: TGTGCCAGCAGCTTACTTGGGGCGGGGGAGCAGTACTTC. It encodes CASSLLGAGEQYF.

V and J are TRBV28 and TRBJ2-7; possible D gene TRBD1, 6 bases. The germline V gene has CDR1 MDHEN and CDR2 SYDVKM. V lost 6 bases and J lost 0, with 15 bases in between. CDR3 size: 15 residues. Here the CDR3 DNA reads TGTGCCAGCAGCCCGGGACACCACGTCTCCTACGAGCAGTACTTC. Translation gives CASSPGHHVSYEQYF.

The chain joins TRBV5-4 to TRBJ2-7, with D tentatively TRBD1 (5 bases). Germline CDR1 is SGHNT and CDR2 is YYREEE (reference sequence). The CDR3 consists of 14 residues. The V end lost 0 bases, the J end lost 2 bases, and 9 bases lay between the germline ends. CDR3 sequence reads: CASSLGQTAYEQYF. DNA of the CDR3: TGTGCCAGCAGCTTGGGACAGACAGCCTACGAGCAGTACTTC.

The rearrangement joins TRBV4-2 to TRBJ2-1, with TRBD2 identical over 7 bases. Germline V gene sequence: CDR1 LGHNA, CDR2 YNFKEQ. CDR3 length: 15 residues. V shed 1 base, J shed 12 bases, and the junction held 12 bases outside the gene matches. The CDR3 DNA follows: TGTGCCAGCAGCCAAGGACTAGCCTTGCCGATATGGCAGTTCTTC. Its translation is CASSQGLALPIWQFF.

CDR3: CASSRPLRDRGSYEQYF. CDR3 DNA sequence: TGTGCCAGCAGCCGCCCCCTCCGGGACAGGGGCTCCTACGAGCAGTACTTC. This sequence joins TRBV7-3 and TRBJ2-7, with 10 positions matching TRBD1. This CDR3 region has 17 residues. Trimming at V came to 5 bases and at J to 0 bases, leaving 10 bases not matched to a gene. Germline V gene sequence: CDR1 SGHTA, CDR2 FQGTGA.

The chain couples TRBV5-1 to TRBJ2-4; 15 nucleotides line up with TRBD2. The CDR3 spans 21 residues. From germline, CDR1 is SGHRS and CDR2 YFSETQ. Trimming removed 5 bases from V and 0 bases from J; junction bases left unmatched: 15. The CDR3 sequence: CASRPHTGRTSGRGAKNIQYF. For the CDR3, the DNA is TGCGCCAGCAGGCCGCACACAGGGAGGACTAGCGGGAGGGGAGCCAAAAACATTCAGTACTTC.

This clone came up once. The chain carries TRBV28 and TRBJ1-2, with D tentatively TRBD1 (5 bases). The CDR3 covers 14 residues. V lost 6 bases, J lost 8 bases, and 19 bases lay in between. Germline CDR1 MDHEN, CDR2 SYDVKM. In DNA, the CDR3 is TGTGCCAGCAGCCTACCACGTATGGGGGTCGGCTACACCTTC. It encodes CASSLPRMGVGYTF.

This clone was recorded once. The chain recombines TRBV19 with TRBJ2-1, with 8 positions matching TRBD2. J was trimmed by 12 bases and V by 3 bases; bases with no gene match: 10. The CDR3 loop spans 14 amino acids. The germline CDR1 and CDR2 sequences are LNHDA and SQIVND (reference sequence). CDR3 loop: CASSIPAGERVQFF. DNA of the CDR3: TGTGCCAGTAGTATCCCAGCGGGAGAGCGGGTGCAGTTCTTC.

The chain employs TRBV5-4 and TRBJ2-1; 9 nucleotides agree with TRBD2. This CDR3 has 16 residues. Germline V gives CDR1 SGHNT, CDR2 YYREEE (reference sequence). The V and J ends lost 0 bases and 7 bases, in that order; junction bases with no gene match: 8. Here the CDR3 reads CASSLAQAGGWNEQFF. CDR3 DNA: TGTGCCAGCAGCTTGGCCCAAGCGGGAGGTTGGAATGAGCAGTTCTTC.

V and J are TRBV6-6 and TRBJ1-1; 7 bases align to TRBD1. CDR1 and CDR2 (germline): MNHNY, SVGAGI (reference sequence). V was clipped by 3 bases and J by 4 bases; unmatched bases: 11. CDR3 length: 16 residues. CDR3 region: CASSYGQGGGSTEAFF. The CDR3 DNA follows: TGTGCCAGCAGTTATGGGCAGGGGGGAGGATCCACTGAAGCTTTCTTT.

The chain recombines TRBV2 with TRBJ2-7, with D perhaps matching TRBD1 or TRBD2 (5 bases each). This CDR3 comprises 12 residues. Germline V gene sequence: CDR1 SNHLY, CDR2 FYNNEI. The V and J ends lost 5 bases and 3 bases respectively, with 8 bases between them. CDR3 protein: CASSRDGYEQYF. DNA of the CDR3: TGTGCCAGCAGTCGGGACGGCTACGAGCAGTACTTC.

This chain uses TRBV5-1 with TRBJ2-1; 10 nucleotides line up with TRBD2. Germline values: CDR1 SGHRS, CDR2 YFSETQ. This CDR3 has 16 amino acids. Trimming took 5 bases from V and 4 from J; bases not matched to a gene: 9. The CDR3 DNA reads as TGCGCCAGCAGTTATAATAGCGGGAGGTCATACAATGAGCAGTTCTTC. This translates into CASSYNSGRSYNEQFF.

This chain connects TRBV30 to TRBJ1-5; tentative D call: TRBD1 (5 bases). Germline CDR1 GTSNPN, CDR2 SVGIG (reference sequence). Trimming took 5 bases from V and 2 from J, leaving 10 bases between them. This CDR3 spans 13 amino acids. The DNA for the CDR3 is TGTGCCTGGCAGGGAGTTGGCAATCAGCCCCAGCATTTT. This encodes CAWQGVGNQPQHF.

The chain recombines TRBV6-6 with TRBJ2-2, with D unresolved. The germline V and J ends were trimmed by 7 bases and 4 bases, with 10 bases remaining between them. In germline, CDR1 is MNHNY, CDR2 SVGAGI (reference sequence). This CDR3 has 13 amino acids. The chain's CDR3 is CASMAHSTGELFF. As DNA, the CDR3 is TGTGCCAGCATGGCACATTCCACCGGGGAGCTGTTTTTT.

The rearrangement joins TRBV7-2 to TRBJ2-7; 7 nucleotides match TRBD2. V lost 1 base, J lost 0 bases, and 12 bases stayed unmatched. Germline V gene lookup returns CDR1 SGHTA and CDR2 FQGNSA. This CDR3 comprises 18 residues. The CDR3 sequence is CASSLVQRLAASSYEQYF. In DNA, the CDR3 is TGTGCCAGCAGCTTAGTTCAAAGGCTAGCGGCTAGCTCCTACGAGCAGTACTTC.

V is TRBV25-1 and J is TRBJ2-7, with 8 positions matching TRBD1. V was pared by 3 bases and J by 3 bases, with 4 bases of the junction left unmatched. Germline V gene data show CDR1 as MGHDK and CDR2 as SYGVNS. The CDR3 totals 14 residues. CDR3 coding DNA: TGTGCCAGCAGTGAGGGGACAGGATTCTACGAGCAGTACTTC. Its translation: CASSEGTGFYEQYF.